This TCR beta chain was sequenced for a study of blood T cell repertoires in COVID-19. In the authors' workflow: From reference gene primer amplification, estimates of nucleated cell counts were derived. Sequencing used immunoSEQ multiplex PCR; TCRdb keeps in-frame clones, though not all of them. V, J and clone size were drawn from that table, and D and trimming were deduced from the DNA. The sample carries some 120,000 clones, more than 70% recorded once. CDR3 size: 14 residues. CDR1 and CDR2 from the germline V gene are MGHRA and YSYEKL. The germline V and J ends were trimmed by 1 base and 4 bases, with 8 bases remaining between them.

The sample comprised peripheral blood. J is TRBJ2-1 and V is TRBV4-1; D is undetermined. The clonotype originates from a woman of 80 years or more with acute or convalescent COVID-19. CDR3 nucleotides: TGCGCCAGCAGCCAAGGAGAGTGGTACAATGAGCAGTTCTTC. Translation: CASSQGEWYNEQFF.